These T cell receptor beta chains were read from a single sample in a study of memory B cells and T cells in multiple sclerosis. Repertoires were generated with immunoSEQ multiplex PCR, while TCRdb's copy carries only in-frame clones and drops some. The sample includes approximately 32,000 clones, about 82% seen only once; the top ten take roughly 2.7%. Their recognized antigens are unknown. The specimen sequenced was PBMCs from blood kept in culture. The receptors derive from a human donor with multiple sclerosis. CDR3s include the opening cysteine and the closing phenylalanine or tryptophan. D genes are given only for firm matches.

V	J	D	DNA	CDR3
TRBV2	TRBJ2-4	TRBD1	TGTGCCAGCACCATGTCCCACAGGGGGCTCCTAGCCAAAAACATTCAGTACTTC	CASTMSHRGLLAKNIQYF
TRBV7-7	TRBJ1-1	TRBD1	TGTGCCAGCAGGACAGGGGAGGGGACCGGGGCTTTCTTT	CASRTGEGTGAFF
TRBV28	TRBJ1-3	TRBD1	TGTGCCAGCAGTAGGTTCGGGACAGTTGGAAACACCATATATTTT	CASSRFGTVGNTIYF
TRBV7-8	TRBJ2-3	TRBD1	TGTGCCAGCAGCCCGAATCCACAGGGGCGCACAGATACGCAGTATTTT	CASSPNPQGRTDTQYF
TRBV5-1	TRBJ2-5	TRBD2	TGCGCCAGCAGCTTGGGGGGCGGGAGTGAGACCCAGTACTTC	CASSLGGGSETQYF
TRBV27	TRBJ2-7	TRBD1	TGTGCCAGTAAACAGGGGGAAGCTAGCTACGAGCAGTACTTC	CASKQGEASYEQYF
TRBV21-1	TRBJ2-5	-	TGTGCCAGCAGCAAAGGGACAGGACAAGAGACCCAGTACTTC	CASSKGTGQETQYF
TRBV2	TRBJ1-5	-	TGTGCCAGCAGTGGTCTTCATCTACAGGGAAATCAGCCCCAGCATTTT	CASSGLHLQGNQPQHF
TRBV13	TRBJ1-1	-	TGTGCCAGCAGCCCGAATATGAACACTGAAGCTTTCTTT	CASSPNMNTEAFF
TRBV18	TRBJ2-3	TRBD1	TGTGCCAGCTCCCGGACAGGAAGGGGGCTCACAGATACGCAGTATTTT	CASSRTGRGLTDTQYF
TRBV7-3	TRBJ2-5	-	TGTGCCAGCAGCATAACTTCCTCGGGGACCCAGTACTTC	CASSITSSGTQYF
TRBV7-6	TRBJ1-1	-	TGTGCCAGCAGCCGATCCCTTTCAGGAAGGACTGAAGCTTTCTTT	CASSRSLSGRTEAFF
TRBV2	TRBJ1-5	-	TGTGCCAGCAGTGAAGCGCAGCCCAATCAGCCCCAGCATTTT	CASSEAQPNQPQHF
TRBV5-4	TRBJ2-2	-	TGTGCCAGCAGCTTACTAGCGAACACCGGGGAGCTGTTTTTT	CASSLLANTGELFF
TRBV6-6	TRBJ1-5	-	TGTGCCAGCAGTCACAATCAGCCCCAGCATTTT	CASSHNQPQHF
TRBV10-2	TRBJ1-3	TRBD1	TGCGCCAGCAGACTCGGACAGGGGGGAAACACCATATATTTT	CASRLGQGGNTIYF
TRBV27	TRBJ2-2	-	TGTGCCAGCAGACAAGGGGCTGTCACCGGGGAGCTGTTTTTT	CASRQGAVTGELFF
TRBV28	TRBJ1-1	-	TGTGCCAGCAGTCAAGGGGGATTTGAAGCTTTCTTT	CASSQGGFEAFF
TRBV30	TRBJ1-5	TRBD1	TGTGCCTGGGGGGACAGTAATCAGCCCCAGCATTTT	CAWGDSNQPQHF
TRBV9	TRBJ1-2	-	TGTGCCAGCAGCGTGATAACGACAGCTGGCTACACCTTC	CASSVITTAGYTF
TRBV9	TRBJ2-1	-	TGTGCCAGCAGCGTAGGTGGCCTAGCAGGGGATGAGCAGTTCTTC	CASSVGGLAGDEQFF